The clone carrying this T cell receptor beta chain was seen repeatedly, ten times or more. Its antigen is not identified. This beta chain appears as a stray read in a library generated for alpha chains; its size is not informative. The time point was: sample taken at primary tumor resection. This specimen comes from a study of spatial heterogeneity in lung cancer. Study summary: Tumor-region TCR transcript counts correlated strongly with a T cell module score from matched bulk RNA-seq.

TCRdb recomputed calls from the 5' RACE reads with MiXCR, one row per CDR3 protein. The sample holds 8,000 or so distinct CDR3 sequences, 12% seen once. The study, taken as a whole, reports: Counts of expanded intratumoral alpha and beta TCRs tracked tumor mutation counts.

The V gene's germline CDR1 is ENHRY and CDR2 SYGVKD. The CDR3 is 17 residues long. V lost 0 bases to trimming and J lost 2 bases, with 16 bases between them. The source of this sequence is a male donor with early-stage non-small cell lung cancer. The sequencing here drew on lung tumor tissue, taken at surgery. The V gene is TRBV10-3, the J gene TRBJ2-5; TRBD1 is a possible D gene (6 bases). CDR3 in DNA: TGTGCCATCAGTGAGTCTGACCTCCCGGGACAACAAGAGACCCAGTACTTC. This sequence encodes CAISESDLPGQQETQYF.